What follows are 22 T cell receptor beta chains derived from one specimen sequenced in a study of CD4+ T cells in melanoma. The data were produced by immunoSEQ multiplex PCR, yet TCRdb's version contains in-frame clones alone and is incomplete. The data hold fewer than 4,500 clones, with about three fifths observed a single time. Sequenced sample: cells from a culture (not recorded whether cultured in vitro). The receptors were gathered from a human donor with melanoma.

The chain combines TRBV4-3 with TRBJ1-2, with a weak D call TRBD1 (5 bases). CDR3 length equals 15 residues. The V gene's germline CDR1 is LGHNA and CDR2 YSLEER. V lost 0 bases and J 4 bases, leaving 12 bases between the germline ends. The CDR3 loop reads CASSQDLQRGYGYTF. DNA of the CDR3: TGCGCCAGCAGCCAAGATTTGCAGAGGGGCTATGGCTACACCTTC.

J is TRBJ2-1 and V is TRBV9, with D perhaps TRBD1 (6 bases). The CDR3 extends over 14 amino acids. The V end lost 2 bases, the J end lost 8 bases, and 14 bases lay between the germline ends. Per the germline V gene, CDR1 is SGDLS and CDR2 is YYNGEE. CDR3 region: CASSVTNRVYEQFF. The CDR3 DNA sequence: TGTGCCAGCAGCGTGACTAACAGGGTTTATGAGCAGTTCTTC.

This sequence joins TRBV21-1 and TRBJ1-2. TRBV21-1 is a pseudogene locus. The CDR3 has 14 residues. The CDR3 is CASSKEVTNYGYTF. The CDR3 coding sequence is TGTGCCAGCAGCAAAGAAGTCACTAACTATGGCTACACCTTC.

This clone has a single count. This rearrangement joins TRBV5-1 to TRBJ2-4, with 8 bases identical to TRBD1. V lost 0 bases to trimming and J lost 4 bases; unmatched junction nucleotides: 3. This CDR3 has 15 residues. Germline values: CDR1 SGHRS, CDR2 YFSETQ. CDR3 loop: CASSLGGDRKNIQYF. The CDR3 coding sequence is TGCGCCAGCAGCTTGGGGGGGGACAGGAAAAACATTCAGTACTTC.

The rearrangement links TRBV12-3 or TRBV12-4 to TRBJ2-2; maybe TRBD1 (5 bases). Trimming took 6 bases from V and 6 from J, leaving 8 bases between them. This CDR3 is 12 amino acids long. The DNA for the CDR3 is TGTGCCAGCAGGCCAGGGTCCGGGGAGCTGTTTTTT. Translation gives CASRPGSGELFF.

V usage is TRBV30 and J usage is TRBJ2-7; the D is unclear. V was pared by 5 bases and J by 4 bases, with 15 bases between. The CDR3 has 13 amino acids. Germline-derived CDR1 and CDR2 are GTSNPN and SVGIG (reference sequence). Here the CDR3 reads CAWDRAYGYEQYF. The CDR3 coding sequence is TGTGCCTGGGACCGGGCCTACGGGTACGAGCAGTACTTC. Complete variable domain (other parts from reference TRBV30 and TRBJ2-7): SQTIHQWPATLVQPVGSPLSLECTVEGTSNPNLYWYRQAAGRGLQLLFYSVGIGQISSEVPQNLSASRPQDRQFILSSKKLLLSDSGFYLCAWDRAYGYEQYFGPGTRLTVT.

The chain recombines TRBV2 with TRBJ2-2, with D unclear. V was trimmed by 5 bases and J by 6 bases, leaving 7 bases between them. This CDR3 spans 12 amino acids. CDR1 and CDR2 (germline): SNHLY, FYNNEI. The CDR3 DNA is TGTGCCAGCAGTTCTTTTTCCGGGGAGCTGTTTTTT. This encodes CASSSFSGELFF.

The chain couples TRBV3-1 (or the pseudogene TRBV3-2) to TRBJ1-2; no firm D call. Trimming removed 2 bases from V and 8 bases from J, with 21 bases in between. Looked up from germline, CDR1 is LGHDT and CDR2 is YNNKEL (reference sequence). This CDR3 has 16 residues. CDR3 protein: CASSQYGDPSGEGYTF. CDR3 DNA: TGTGCCAGCAGCCAATACGGGGATCCATCCGGGGAGGGCTACACCTTC.

The chain is built from TRBV27 and TRBJ1-2; D is perhaps TRBD1 (5 bases). V lost 8 bases to trimming and J lost 6 bases, with 10 bases between them. The CDR3 has 11 residues. Germline V gene sequence: CDR1 MNHEY, CDR2 SMNVEV (reference sequence). The CDR3 region is CASGRGNGYTF. The CDR3, as DNA: TGTGCCAGCGGGAGGGGTAATGGCTACACCTTC.

The rearrangement links TRBV14 to TRBJ2-3; TRBD1 aligns across 9 bases. Unmatched junction bases numbered 9, after V lost 5 bases and J lost 3 bases. The CDR3 is 16 residues long. Per the germline V gene, CDR1 is SGHDN and CDR2 is FVKESK. In DNA form, the CDR3 reads TGTGCCAGCAGCACGAGGACAGGGGAATGGACAGATACGCAGTATTTT. Its protein is CASSTRTGEWTDTQYF. Looking up the rest from reference TRBV14 and TRBJ2-3 gives the full variable domain: EAGVTQFPSHSVIEKGQTVTLRCDPISGHDNLYWYRRVMGKEIKFLLHFVKESKQDESGMPNNRFLAERTGGTYSTLKVQPAELEDSGVYFCASSTRTGEWTDTQYFGPGTRLTVL.

The chain employs TRBV12-5 and TRBJ2-7; D gene unclear. V was cut by 6 bases and J by 5 bases, with 8 bases left in between. This CDR3 is 11 amino acids long. Germline-derived CDR1 and CDR2 are LGHNT and FRNRAP. The CDR3 DNA sequence: TGTGCTAGTGGCTACGACCACGAGCAGTACTTC. Amino acids: CASGYDHEQYF.

This chain uses TRBV5-1 with TRBJ1-1; D is undetermined. The CDR3 spans 13 residues. Germline V CDR1 and CDR2: SGHRS, YFSETQ. V gave up 0 bases and J gave up 3 bases, with 6 bases separating them. The CDR3, as DNA: TGCGCCAGCAGCTTGGCTGCCCACACTGAAGCTTTCTTT. It yields the protein CASSLAAHTEAFF.

By share of the sample, this clone is large (0.1 to 1%). The chain links TRBV14 to TRBJ2-2, with D possibly being TRBD2 (5 bases). The V end was cut by 8 bases, the J end by 7 bases, with 17 bases between. Per the germline V gene, CDR1 is SGHDN and CDR2 is FVKESK. The CDR3 has 14 residues. In DNA form, the CDR3 reads TGTGCCAGCTGGGGATCCGGAAGCGGCGGGGAGCTGTTTTTT. As protein: CASWGSGSGGELFF.

In the case of this clone: Other DNA sequences in the same sample also yield this CDR3. V usage is TRBV10-2 and J usage is TRBJ2-1; D unclear. There are 14 residues in the CDR3. The V gene's germline CDR1 is WSHSY and CDR2 SAAADI. Trimming took 3 bases from V and 3 from J, leaving 9 bases between them. CDR3 sequence reads: CASSEGPDYNEQFF. The CDR3 DNA is TGCGCCAGCAGTGAAGGCCCGGACTACAATGAGCAGTTCTTC.

The chain employs TRBV7-2 and TRBJ1-1; D call uncertain. The CDR3 sequence is 14 residues long. Germline CDR1 is SGHTA and CDR2 is FQGNSA. Trimming cost V 1 base and J 4 bases, with 10 bases left between them. The CDR3 bases are TGTGCCAGCAGCTTAGAAGGGCTCTTCACTGAAGCTTTCTTT. Amino acids: CASSLEGLFTEAFF.

The CDR3 is CASSLGTGAGGYTF. In nucleotides, the CDR3 is TGTGCCAGCAGCTTGGGGACAGGGGCCGGTGGCTACACCTTC. The genes are TRBV7-9 and TRBJ1-2; 10 positions match TRBD1. After removal of 3 bases from V and 7 bases from J, the junction contained 5 bases not matched to a gene. Germline CDR1 SEHNR, CDR2 FQNEAQ (reference sequence). CDR3 length: 14 residues.

For this clone: The sample carries other DNA sequences with the same CDR3. The chain has TRBV10-2 and TRBJ2-1; D remains unclear. There are 14 residues in the CDR3. V lost 2 bases and J 3 bases, leaving 8 bases between the germline ends. In germline, CDR1 is WSHSY, CDR2 SAAADI. DNA of the CDR3: TGCGCCAGCAGTGAGGGCCCGGACTACAATGAGCAGTTCTTC. Its translation is CASSEGPDYNEQFF.

The J gene is TRBJ2-2, the V gene TRBV4-3, with D perhaps assigned TRBD1 or TRBD2 (5 bases each). Germline CDR1 reads LGHNA; CDR2 reads YSLEER. The CDR3 sequence is 21 residues long. The ends were cut back, 0 bases at V and 1 base at J, with 24 bases in the middle. The chain's CDR3 is CASSQDPGRQPFPKNTGELFF. The CDR3 DNA follows: TGCGCCAGCAGCCAAGATCCTGGGAGACAGCCGTTCCCTAAGAACACCGGGGAGCTGTTTTTT.

This chain links TRBV5-1 with TRBJ2-7, with D possibly TRBD2 on 6 matching bases. CDR3 length: 14 residues. CDR1 and CDR2 from the germline V gene are SGHRS and YFSETQ. V was cut by 4 bases and J by 3 bases, with 14 bases left in between. This CDR3 is CASSLGGGHYEQYF. The CDR3 DNA sequence: TGCGCCAGCAGCCTGGGGGGAGGCCACTACGAGCAGTACTTC.

The chain uses TRBV30 and TRBJ2-7; D gene unclear. This CDR3 spans 12 amino acids. CDR1 and CDR2 from the germline V gene are GTSNPN and SVGIG (reference sequence). V gave up 0 bases and J gave up 3 bases, with 6 bases separating them. CDR3 DNA: TGTGCCTGGAGTGTACAAGGCTACGAGCAGTACTTC. It is translated as CAWSVQGYEQYF.

J is TRBJ1-1 and V is TRBV19, with D perhaps matching TRBD1 (5 bases). With 0 bases removed from V and 4 bases from J, the gap between germline ends came to 9 bases. The CDR3 is 14 residues long. CDR1 and CDR2 from the germline V gene are LNHDA and SQIVND (reference sequence). CDR3 nucleotides: TGTGCCAGTAGTATAGATCCAGGGACCACTGAAGCTTTCTTT. It codes for CASSIDPGTTEAFF.

The chain links TRBV11-2 to TRBJ2-3, with a weak D call TRBD2 (6 bases). CDR1 and CDR2 from the germline V gene are SGHAT and FQNNGV. V lost 3 bases, J lost 6 bases, and 10 bases lay in between. The CDR3 spans 13 residues. CDR3 DNA: TGTGCCAGCAGCTTGGAGGGGCGCGATACGCAGTATTTT. Translated, it gives CASSLEGRDTQYF.